This entry lists 9 T cell receptor beta chains sequenced from one sample in a study of response to subunit inactivated influenza vaccine. One entry per CDR3 protein results from TCRdb running MiXCR on the RT-PCR reads. The table includes 300,000 to 350,000 distinct CDR3 sequences, about 20% detected once. The sample was PBMCs from blood, taken roughly 20 months after vaccination. The receptors were sampled from a man in his fifties or sixties who received an inactivated influenza vaccine.

The sample holds a few counts of this clonotype. The rearrangement joins TRBV28 to TRBJ2-2; 8 nucleotides line up with TRBD2. The V gene's germline CDR1 is MDHEN and CDR2 SYDVKM. The CDR3 has 14 residues. J lost 5 bases, V lost 6 bases, and 5 bases had no gene match. Here the CDR3 reads CASSYGTRTGELFF. The CDR3 coding sequence is TGTGCCAGCAGCTACGGGACTAGAACCGGGGAGCTGTTTTTT.

This clonotype was counted only a few times. As DNA, the CDR3 is TGTGCCAGCAGCCCGGGACAGGGGGTAGTTGATGAGCAGTTCTTC. This sequence encodes CASSPGQGVVDEQFF. V gene TRBV7-3 combines with J gene TRBJ2-1; 11 bases are shared with TRBD1. The CDR3 loop spans 15 amino acids. In germline, CDR1 is SGHTA, CDR2 FQGTGA. The V gene end was trimmed by 5 bases and the J gene end by 8 bases; junction bases not matched to a gene: 8.

There are many counts of this clonotype. The chain uses TRBV12-3 or TRBV12-4 and TRBJ1-5; D gene ambiguous. The V and J ends lost 3 bases and 7 bases respectively, with 10 bases between them. The CDR3 contains 13 residues. The CDR3 is CASSLDFSQPQHF. The CDR3 bases are TGTGCCAGCAGTTTGGACTTCTCCCAGCCCCAGCATTTT.

The V call is TRBV14, the J call TRBJ2-7, with a tentative D call TRBD2 (5 bases). This CDR3 region has 15 residues. V lost 0 bases and J 7 bases, leaving 16 bases between the germline ends. CDR1 and CDR2 from the germline V gene are SGHDN and FVKESK. CDR3 coding DNA: TGTGCCAGCAGCCAAGATCTAGCTTTTTTCCGGGAGCAGTACTTC. This encodes CASSQDLAFFREQYF. Based on the CDR3 plus reference TRBV14 and TRBJ2-7, the full variable domain is EAGVTQFPSHSVIEKGQTVTLRCDPISGHDNLYWYRRVMGKEIKFLLHFVKESKQDESGMPNNRFLAERTGGTYSTLKVQPAELEDSGVYFCASSQDLAFFREQYFGPGTRLTVT.

The rearrangement uses TRBV7-6 and TRBJ2-1; D may be TRBD1 or TRBD2 (5 bases each). CDR3 length: 12 amino acids. Germline CDR1 and CDR2: SGHVS and FNYEAQ. V shed 2 bases and J shed 14 bases, with 13 bases lying between them. The CDR3 protein is CASSLPPGREFF. The CDR3 nucleotides are TGTGCCAGCAGCTTACCTCCGGGGCGGGAGTTCTTC.

This clonotype has a count of ten or more. The V call is TRBV18, the J call TRBJ1-2, with 8 bases aligning to TRBD1. In germline, CDR1 is KGHSH, CDR2 LQKENI. The CDR3 has 15 amino acids. V lost 4 bases to trimming and J lost 4 bases; unmatched junction nucleotides: 8. CDR3 region: CASSQDRALGYGYTF. CDR3 coding DNA: TGTGCCAGCTCACAGGACAGGGCTTTGGGCTATGGCTACACCTTC.

This clonotype was observed a handful of times. The chain couples TRBV6-2 or TRBV6-3 to TRBJ2-7; 7 positions agree with TRBD1. The germline gives CDR1 MNHEY, CDR2 SVGEGT. V shed 0 bases, J shed 1 base, and the junction held 6 bases outside the gene matches. The CDR3 has 16 residues. The CDR3, as DNA: TGTGCCAGCAGTTACTCGAACAGGGGCTTGTCCTACGAGCAGTACTTC. Its protein is CASSYSNRGLSYEQYF.

This clonotype was found a few times. V gene TRBV2 combines with J gene TRBJ2-7; 7 bases are shared with TRBD1. The CDR3 spans 14 residues. With V trimmed by 6 bases and J by 0 bases, 5 bases remained unmatched. CDR1 is SNHLY and CDR2 is FYNNEI in the germline V gene. The CDR3 nucleotides read TGTGCCAGCAGCAAAGGGGGCTCCTCCTACGAGCAGTACTTC. This codes for CASSKGGSSYEQYF. Filled out from reference TRBV2 and TRBJ2-7, the complete variable domain reads EPEVTQTPSHQVTQMGQEVILRCVPISNHLYFYWYRQILGQKVEFLVSFYNNEISEKSEIFDDQFSVERPDGSNFTLKIRSTKLEDSAMYFCASSKGGSSYEQYFGPGTRLTVT.

The V gene is TRBV15, the J gene TRBJ2-1; D is tentatively TRBD1 or TRBD2 (6 bases each). The CDR3 has 14 amino acids. V was cut by 8 bases and J by 8 bases, with 19 bases left in between. Germline assignment: CDR1 LNHNV and CDR2 YYDKDF (reference sequence). Written as DNA, the CDR3 is TGTGCCACCCGATTGGAGGGGGGTTTTGATGAGCAGTTCTTC. It is translated as CATRLEGGFDEQFF.